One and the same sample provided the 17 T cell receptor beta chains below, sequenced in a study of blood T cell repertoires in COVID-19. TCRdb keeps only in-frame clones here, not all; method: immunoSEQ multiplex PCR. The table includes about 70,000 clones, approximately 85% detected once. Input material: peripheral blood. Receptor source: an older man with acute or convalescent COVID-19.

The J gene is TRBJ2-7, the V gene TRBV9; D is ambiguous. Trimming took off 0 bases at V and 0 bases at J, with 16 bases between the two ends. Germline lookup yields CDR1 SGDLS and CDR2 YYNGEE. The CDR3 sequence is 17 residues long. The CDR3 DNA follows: TGTGCCAGCAGCGTAGGAGGTCCCGCCGCGACCTCCTACGAGCAGTACTTC. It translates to CASSVGGPAATSYEQYF.

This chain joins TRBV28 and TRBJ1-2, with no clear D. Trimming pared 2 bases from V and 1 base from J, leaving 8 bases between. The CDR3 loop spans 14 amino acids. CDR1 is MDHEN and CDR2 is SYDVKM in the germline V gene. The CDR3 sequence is CASSLGQFNYGYTF. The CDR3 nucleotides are TGTGCCAGCAGTTTAGGGCAGTTTAACTATGGCTACACCTTC.

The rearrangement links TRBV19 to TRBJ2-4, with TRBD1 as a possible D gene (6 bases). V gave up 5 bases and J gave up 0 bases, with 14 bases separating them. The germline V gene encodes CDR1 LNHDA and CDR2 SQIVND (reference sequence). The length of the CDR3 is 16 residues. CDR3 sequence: CASSPPGALAKNIQYF. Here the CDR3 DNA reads TGTGCCAGTAGTCCCCCAGGGGCGCTAGCCAAAAACATTCAGTACTTC.

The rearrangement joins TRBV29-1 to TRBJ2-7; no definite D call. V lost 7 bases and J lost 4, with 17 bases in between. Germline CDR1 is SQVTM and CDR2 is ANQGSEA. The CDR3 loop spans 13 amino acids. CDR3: CSATAVRGYEQYF. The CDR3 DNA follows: TGCAGCGCCACAGCCGTCCGTGGGTACGAGCAGTACTTC.

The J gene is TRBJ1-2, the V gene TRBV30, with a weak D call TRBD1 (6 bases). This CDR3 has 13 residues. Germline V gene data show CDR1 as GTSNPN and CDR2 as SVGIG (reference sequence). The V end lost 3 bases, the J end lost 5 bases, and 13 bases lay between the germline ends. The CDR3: CAWRLQGLYGYTF. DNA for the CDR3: TGTGCCTGGAGGCTTCAGGGGTTGTATGGCTACACCTTC.

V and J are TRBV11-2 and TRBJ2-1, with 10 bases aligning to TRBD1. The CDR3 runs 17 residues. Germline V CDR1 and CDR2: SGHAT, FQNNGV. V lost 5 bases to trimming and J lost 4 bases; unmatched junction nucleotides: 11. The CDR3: CASSPPGQGLGYNEQFF. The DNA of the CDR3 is TGTGCCAGCAGCCCGCCGGGACAGGGGTTGGGTTACAATGAGCAGTTCTTC.

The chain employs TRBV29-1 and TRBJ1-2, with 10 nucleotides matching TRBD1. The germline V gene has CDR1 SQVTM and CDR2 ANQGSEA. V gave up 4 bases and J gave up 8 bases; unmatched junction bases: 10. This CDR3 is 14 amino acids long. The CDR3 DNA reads TGCAGCGTTGGGAGGGACAGGGGATCTGGGGGCTACACCTTC. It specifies CSVGRDRGSGGYTF.

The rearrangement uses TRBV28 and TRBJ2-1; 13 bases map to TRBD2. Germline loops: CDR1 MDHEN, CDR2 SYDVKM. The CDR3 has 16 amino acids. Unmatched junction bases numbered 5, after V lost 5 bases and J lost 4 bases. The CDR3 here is CASSPPGLAGYNEQFF. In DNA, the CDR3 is TGTGCCAGCAGTCCGCCGGGACTAGCGGGGTACAATGAGCAGTTCTTC.

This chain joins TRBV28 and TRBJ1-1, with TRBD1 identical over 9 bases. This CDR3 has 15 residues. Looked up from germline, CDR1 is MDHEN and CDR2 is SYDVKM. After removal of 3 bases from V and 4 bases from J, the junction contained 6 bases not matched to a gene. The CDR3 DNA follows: TGTGCCAGCAGTTTGCTTCCGGACAGGGGCACTGAAGCTTTCTTT. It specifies CASSLLPDRGTEAFF.

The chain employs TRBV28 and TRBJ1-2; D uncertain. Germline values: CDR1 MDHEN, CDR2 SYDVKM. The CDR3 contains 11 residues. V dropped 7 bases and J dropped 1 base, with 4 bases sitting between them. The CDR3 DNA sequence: TGTGCCAGCAACAGTAACTATGGCTACACCTTC. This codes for CASNSNYGYTF.

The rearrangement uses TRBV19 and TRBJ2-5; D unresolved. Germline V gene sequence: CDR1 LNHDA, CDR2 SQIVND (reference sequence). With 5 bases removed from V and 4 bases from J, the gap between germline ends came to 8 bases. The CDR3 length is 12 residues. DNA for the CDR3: TGTGCCAGTAGTGGTGATAGAGAGACCCAGTACTTC. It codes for CASSGDRETQYF.

CDR3 DNA: TGTGCCATCAGGGAGGGAGTCGCAGGGGGCCTCAATCAGCCCCAGCATTTT. Amino acid sequence: CAIREGVAGGLNQPQHF. V and J are TRBV10-3 and TRBJ1-5; 8 bases line up with TRBD1. The germline CDR1 and CDR2 sequences are ENHRY and SYGVKD. CDR3 length equals 17 residues. J lost 3 bases, V lost 6 bases, and 13 bases had no gene match.

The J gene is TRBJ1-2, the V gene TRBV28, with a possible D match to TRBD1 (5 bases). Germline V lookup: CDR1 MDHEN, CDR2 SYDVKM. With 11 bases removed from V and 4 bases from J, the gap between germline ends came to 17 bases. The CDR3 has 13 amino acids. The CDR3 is CAVGQQVPYGYTF. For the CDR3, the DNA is TGTGCCGTAGGTCAACAGGTTCCCTATGGCTACACCTTC.

The CDR3 DNA is TGTGCCAGCTCACCAGGGAGGACAGGGGGAACTGATTCCTATGGCTACACCTTC. Translated, it gives CASSPGRTGGTDSYGYTF. The rearrangement joins TRBV18 to TRBJ1-2, with TRBD1 identical over 10 bases. Germline-derived CDR1 and CDR2 are KGHSH and LQKENI. This CDR3 comprises 18 residues. Losses at the gene ends were 2 bases for V and 4 bases for J; bases not matched to a gene: 13.

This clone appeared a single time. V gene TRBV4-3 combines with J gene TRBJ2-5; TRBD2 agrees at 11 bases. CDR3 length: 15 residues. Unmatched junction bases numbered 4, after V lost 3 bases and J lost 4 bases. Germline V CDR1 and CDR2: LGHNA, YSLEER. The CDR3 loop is CASSHLAGGRETQYF. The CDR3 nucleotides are TGCGCCAGCAGCCATTTAGCGGGGGGGCGAGAGACCCAGTACTTC.

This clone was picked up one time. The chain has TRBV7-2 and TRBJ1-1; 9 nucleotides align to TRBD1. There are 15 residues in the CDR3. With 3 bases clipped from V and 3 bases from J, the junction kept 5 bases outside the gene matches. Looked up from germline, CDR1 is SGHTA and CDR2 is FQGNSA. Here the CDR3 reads CASSLPTGGHTEAFF. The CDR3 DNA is TGTGCCAGCAGCTTGCCGACAGGGGGACACACTGAAGCTTTCTTT.

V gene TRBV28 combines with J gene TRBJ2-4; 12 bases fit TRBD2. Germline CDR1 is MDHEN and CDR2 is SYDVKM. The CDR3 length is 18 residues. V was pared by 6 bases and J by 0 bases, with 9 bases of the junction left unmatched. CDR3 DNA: TGTGCCAGCAGACTCCGGACTAGCGGGGTCCTAGCCAAAAACATTCAGTACTTC. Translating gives CASRLRTSGVLAKNIQYF. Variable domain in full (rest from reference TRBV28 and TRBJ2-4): DVKVTQSSRYLVKRTGEKVFLECVQDMDHENMFWYRQDPGLGLRLIYFSYDVKMKEKGDIPEGYSVSREKKERFSLILESASTNQTSMYLCASRLRTSGVLAKNIQYFGAGTRLSVL.